These 2 T cell receptor beta chains were sequenced from one sample in a study of blood T cell repertoires in COVID-19 (dated by TCRdb to 2019 to 2021). To prepare the library, the immunoSEQ multiplex PCR assay was applied. TCRdb's version of the immuneACCESS table is confined to in-frame rearrangements and falls short of the full clone set. An unresolved V gene accounts for under half of the shortfall where checked; the remainder is of unknown origin. This sample has more than 150,000 clones in its table, and roughly four fifths of those were observed once. The biggest ten clones account for 12% of the sample. Sequences were obtained from PBMCs or T cells enriched from blood (not recorded which). Receptors were obtained from a man aged 40-55 years who had recovered from COVID-19.

V and J are TRBV6-5 and TRBJ2-1; TRBD1 matches 7 bases. This CDR3 region has 15 residues. Germline values: CDR1 MNHEY, CDR2 SVGAGI. The junction had 8 bases not matched to a gene; V was cut back by 4 bases and J by 5 bases. CDR3 residues: CASSSNWDSHNEQFF. Here the CDR3 DNA reads TGTGCCAGCAGTTCCAACTGGGACAGCCACAATGAGCAGTTCTTC.

This sequence joins TRBV29-1 and TRBJ2-5; D call uncertain. Germline loops: CDR1 SQVTM, CDR2 ANQGSEA. This CDR3 comprises 11 residues. With 5 bases removed from V and 7 bases from J, the gap between germline ends came to 11 bases. CDR3 nucleotides: TGCAGCGTTAAAACTCCGGGGACCCAGTACTTC. This translates into CSVKTPGTQYF.